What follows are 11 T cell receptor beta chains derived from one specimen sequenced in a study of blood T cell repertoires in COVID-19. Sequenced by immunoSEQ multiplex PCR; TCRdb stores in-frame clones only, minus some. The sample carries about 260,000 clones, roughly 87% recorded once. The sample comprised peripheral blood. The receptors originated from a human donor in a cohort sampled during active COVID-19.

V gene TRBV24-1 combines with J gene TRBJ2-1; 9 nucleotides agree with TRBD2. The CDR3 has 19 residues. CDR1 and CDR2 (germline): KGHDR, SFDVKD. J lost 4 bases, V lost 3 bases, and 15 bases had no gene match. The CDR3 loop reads CATSDPATGGGRGYNEQFF. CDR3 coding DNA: TGTGCCACCAGTGATCCCGCGACAGGAGGCGGGAGGGGATACAATGAGCAGTTCTTC.

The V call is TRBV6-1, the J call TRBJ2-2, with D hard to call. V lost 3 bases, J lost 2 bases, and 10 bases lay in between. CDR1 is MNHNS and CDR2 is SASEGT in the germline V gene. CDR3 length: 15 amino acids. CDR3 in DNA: TGTGCCAGCAGTGAGTACAGCTATAACACCGGGGAGCTGTTTTTT. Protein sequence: CASSEYSYNTGELFF.

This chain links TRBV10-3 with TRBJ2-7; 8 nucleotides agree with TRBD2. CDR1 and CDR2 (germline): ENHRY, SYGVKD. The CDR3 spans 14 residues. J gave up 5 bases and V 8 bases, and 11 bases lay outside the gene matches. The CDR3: CAIGSGAGGDEQYF. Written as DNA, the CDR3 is TGTGCCATCGGTTCTGGCGCGGGGGGTGACGAGCAGTACTTC.

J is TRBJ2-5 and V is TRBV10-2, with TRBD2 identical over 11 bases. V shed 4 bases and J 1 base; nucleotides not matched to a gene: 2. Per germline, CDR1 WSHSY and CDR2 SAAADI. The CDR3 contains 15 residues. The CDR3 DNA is TGCGCCAGCAGTGGGGGGACTAGCGGCCAAGAGACCCAGTACTTC. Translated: CASSGGTSGQETQYF.

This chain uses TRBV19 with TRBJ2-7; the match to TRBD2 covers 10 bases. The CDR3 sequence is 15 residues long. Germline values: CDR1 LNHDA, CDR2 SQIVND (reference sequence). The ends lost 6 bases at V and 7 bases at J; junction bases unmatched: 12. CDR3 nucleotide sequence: TGTGCCAGTAGCCTTTTAGCGGGAGGATTGAGGGAGCAGTACTTC. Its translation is CASSLLAGGLREQYF.

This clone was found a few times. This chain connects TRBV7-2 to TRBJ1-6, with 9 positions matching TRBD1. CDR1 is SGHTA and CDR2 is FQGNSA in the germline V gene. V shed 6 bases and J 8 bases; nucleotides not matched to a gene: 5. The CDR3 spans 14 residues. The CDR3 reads CASRMTGGYSPLHF. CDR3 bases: TGTGCCAGCAGAATGACAGGGGGTTATTCACCCCTCCACTTT.

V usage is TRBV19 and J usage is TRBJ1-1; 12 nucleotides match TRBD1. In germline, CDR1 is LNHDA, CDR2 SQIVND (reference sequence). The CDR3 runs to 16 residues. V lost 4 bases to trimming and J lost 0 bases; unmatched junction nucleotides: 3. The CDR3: CASSKGQGAMNTEAFF. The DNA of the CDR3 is TGTGCCAGTAGTAAGGGACAGGGGGCTATGAACACTGAAGCTTTCTTT.

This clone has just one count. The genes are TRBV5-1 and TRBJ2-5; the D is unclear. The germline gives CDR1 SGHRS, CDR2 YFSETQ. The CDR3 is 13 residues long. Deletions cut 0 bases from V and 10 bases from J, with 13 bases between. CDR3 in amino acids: CASSLGSISGQYF. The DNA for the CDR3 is TGCGCCAGCAGCTTGGGGTCTATCTCAGGCCAGTACTTC.

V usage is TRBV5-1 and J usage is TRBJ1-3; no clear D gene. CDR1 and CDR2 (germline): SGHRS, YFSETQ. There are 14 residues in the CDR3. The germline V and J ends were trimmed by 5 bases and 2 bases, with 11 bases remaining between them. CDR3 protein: CASRPSPAGNTIYF. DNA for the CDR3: TGCGCCAGCAGACCCTCCCCGGCTGGAAACACCATATATTTT.

CDR3 in amino acids: CASSYVSDYTEAFF. In DNA, the CDR3 is TGTGCCAGCAGTTACGTGTCAGATTACACTGAAGCTTTCTTT. The chain links TRBV6-6 to TRBJ1-1; D gene unclear. The V and J ends lost 2 bases and 3 bases respectively, with 10 bases between them. The CDR3 has 14 amino acids. Germline lookup yields CDR1 MNHNY and CDR2 SVGAGI (reference sequence).

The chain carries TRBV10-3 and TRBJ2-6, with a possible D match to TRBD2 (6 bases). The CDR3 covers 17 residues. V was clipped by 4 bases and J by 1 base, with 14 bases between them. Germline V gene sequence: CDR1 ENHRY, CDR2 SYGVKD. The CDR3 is CAISAGLGGSGANVLTF. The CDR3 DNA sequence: TGTGCCATCAGTGCGGGACTCGGGGGTTCTGGGGCCAACGTCCTGACTTTC.